A single sample is the source of the 2 T cell receptor beta chains below, sequenced in a study of blood T cell repertoires in COVID-19. Using immunoSEQ multiplex PCR, the repertoire was profiled, and TCRdb retains in-frame clones only, with some absent. The sample yields fewer than 15,000 clones, about 80% seen once. Sequenced: peripheral blood. The receptors stem from a woman older than 75 with acute or convalescent COVID-19.

This chain joins TRBV19 and TRBJ1-5; the match to TRBD1 covers 7 bases. Unmatched junction bases numbered 23, after V lost 5 bases and J lost 7 bases. CDR3 length: 19 residues. Looked up from germline, CDR1 is LNHDA and CDR2 is SQIVND (reference sequence). The CDR3 DNA reads TGTGCCAGTAGTCCCGGATCGACAGGGAGGCTACTCTGGGGCCAGCCCCAGCATTTT. Translating gives CASSPGSTGRLLWGQPQHF.

The rearrangement links TRBV7-8 to TRBJ1-2; D is undetermined. Germline CDR1 SGHVS, CDR2 FQNEAQ. The CDR3 contains 17 residues. With 1 base removed from V and 4 bases from J, the gap between germline ends came to 19 bases. CDR3 sequence (DNA): TGTGCCAGCAGCTTAGGACGGGTACCCTCTATCCGCTATGGCTACACCTTC. This encodes CASSLGRVPSIRYGYTF.